What follows describes a single TCR beta chain. What it binds is not known. This entry comes from a study of OX40 agonist ivuxolimab in advanced cancers. Turning to the study itself: Partial responses were achieved by three patients, of whom one had hepatocellular carcinoma and two had cutaneous melanoma. Study findings and constraints: Both CD4+ and CD8+ T cell populations in blood had undergone clonal expansion by week 6 at 0.1 to 3.0 mg/kg. No determination was made of the antigen specificity of the expanded peripheral T cells.

Clones were sequenced by immunoSEQ multiplex PCR, and TCRdb holds only the in-frame ones, with some missing. The profile shows about 93,000 clones, approximately 92% of them singletons. V trimming: 4 bases; J trimming: 7 bases; junction bases outside the gene matches: 10. CDR3 length: 15 residues. Germline CDR1 SGHNT, CDR2 YYREEE (reference sequence). The chain recombines TRBV5-4 with TRBJ2-4; 8 bases are a match to TRBD2. This sample comprised CD4+ or CD8+ T cells sorted from blood, obtained in a trial of the OX40 agonist ivuxolimab. The TCR was taken from an adult with an advanced solid tumor such as melanoma, head and neck, liver or kidney cancer. The CDR3 here is CASSPTGLGRNIQYF. CDR3 bases: TGTGCCAGCAGCCCGACGGGACTAGGACGCAACATTCAGTACTTC.